These T cell receptor beta chains were read from a single sample in a study of cytomegalovirus exposure and HLA in healthy donors. The repertoire was sequenced with immunoSEQ multiplex PCR; TCRdb's copy has only in-frame clones and lacks some. The profile shows fewer than 140,000 clones, 70% to 80% of them singletons. Material for sequencing was PBMCs. These receptors all come from a female donor in good health and CMV-seronegative. CDR3s include the opening cysteine and the closing phenylalanine or tryptophan. A D gene is named only where the DNA matches it firmly. Expanded clones are given a class, and other clones once, few, many or no size at all.

v_call: TRBV7-9
clone_size: NA
j_call: TRBJ2-2
d_call: NA
cdr3_nt: TGTGCCAGCAGCTTGGGGGCCACCGGGGAGCTGTTTTTT
cdr3_aa: CASSLGATGELFF

v_call: TRBV19
clone_size: NA
j_call: TRBJ2-3
d_call: TRBD1
cdr3_nt: TGTGCCAGTACCCCCCGGACAGGGGTTGCAGATACGCAGTATTTT
cdr3_aa: CASTPRTGVADTQYF

v_call: TRBV27
clone_size: once
j_call: TRBJ2-3
d_call: TRBD2
cdr3_nt: TGTGCCAGCAGTTCCTCGTTTGGACTAGCGGGGTCCGATACGCAGTATTTT
cdr3_aa: CASSSSFGLAGSDTQYF

v_call: TRBV10-2
clone_size: NA
j_call: TRBJ2-7
d_call: TRBD2
cdr3_nt: TGCGCCAGCAGTGCGGGAGGTTACGAGCAGTACTTC
cdr3_aa: CASSAGGYEQYF

v_call: TRBV4-3
clone_size: NA
j_call: TRBJ2-3
d_call: TRBD2
cdr3_nt: TGCGCCAGCAGCTCTCGGACTAGCGGCCGGGGTGGGGATACGCAGTATTTT
cdr3_aa: CASSSRTSGRGGDTQYF

v_call: TRBV7-9
clone_size: NA
j_call: TRBJ1-2
d_call: TRBD1
cdr3_nt: TGTGCCAGCAGCACAGGGGACTATGGCTACACCTTC
cdr3_aa: CASSTGDYGYTF

v_call: TRBV29-1
clone_size: few
j_call: TRBJ1-4
d_call: NA
cdr3_nt: TGCAGCGTTGCACAGGGCGGTGAAAAACTGTTTTTT
cdr3_aa: CSVAQGGEKLFF

v_call: TRBV19
clone_size: NA
j_call: TRBJ2-7
d_call: NA
cdr3_nt: TGTGCCAGTAGTATAAAGCCCAGGTTGATCTACGAGCAGTACTTC
cdr3_aa: CASSIKPRLIYEQYF

v_call: TRBV18
clone_size: few
j_call: TRBJ2-1
d_call: TRBD2
cdr3_nt: TGTGCCAGCTCACCCGGAGTAGCGGGGGGAGGTGAGCAGTTCTTC
cdr3_aa: CASSPGVAGGGEQFF

v_call: TRBV6-1
clone_size: NA
j_call: TRBJ1-3
d_call: NA
cdr3_nt: TGTGCCAGCAGTGGTCGAGGCATCTCTGGAAACACCATATATTTT
cdr3_aa: CASSGRGISGNTIYF

v_call: TRBV5-1
clone_size: once
j_call: TRBJ2-3
d_call: NA
cdr3_nt: TGCGCCAGCAGCTTGGAGGGGCCAATCACAGATACGCAGTATTTT
cdr3_aa: CASSLEGPITDTQYF

v_call: TRBV4-1
clone_size: few
j_call: TRBJ2-7
d_call: TRBD2
cdr3_nt: TGCGCCAGCAGCCAAGGCCCTCGGGGGGACGAGCAGTACTTC
cdr3_aa: CASSQGPRGDEQYF

v_call: TRBV4-2
clone_size: few
j_call: TRBJ2-3
d_call: NA
cdr3_nt: TGTGCCAGCAGCCGCAGGGCAGATACGCAGTATTTT
cdr3_aa: CASSRRADTQYF

v_call: TRBV7-2
clone_size: NA
j_call: TRBJ1-2
d_call: TRBD1
cdr3_nt: TGTGCCAGCAGCTACACCTCGGGACAGTTATCCCCGGGTGGCTACACCTTC
cdr3_aa: CASSYTSGQLSPGGYTF

v_call: TRBV4-3
clone_size: once
j_call: TRBJ2-7
d_call: NA
cdr3_nt: TGCGCCAGCAGCCAAGTTGGGGACTCTAGCCACGAGCAGTACTTC
cdr3_aa: CASSQVGDSSHEQYF

v_call: TRBV28
clone_size: once
j_call: TRBJ2-5
d_call: TRBD2
cdr3_nt: TGTGCCAGCAGACCATCGGGACTAGCACTCCCCAGAGGGGAGCAGTACTTC
cdr3_aa: CASRPSGLALPRGEQYF

v_call: TRBV7-9
clone_size: NA
j_call: TRBJ2-1
d_call: TRBD1
cdr3_nt: TGTGCCAGCAGCTACCGGGACAGGGATTACAATGAGCAGTTCTTC
cdr3_aa: CASSYRDRDYNEQFF

v_call: TRBV28
clone_size: NA
j_call: TRBJ2-5
d_call: TRBD1
cdr3_nt: TGTGCCAGCAGTACACGAAAGAGGGGGCCGGCCCAAGAGACCCAGTACTTC
cdr3_aa: CASSTRKRGPAQETQYF

v_call: TRBV7-9
clone_size: NA
j_call: TRBJ2-3
d_call: NA
cdr3_nt: TGTGCCAGCAGACCCACAGGGCTGTATACGCAGTATTTT
cdr3_aa: CASRPTGLYTQYF

v_call: TRBV28
clone_size: NA
j_call: TRBJ2-5
d_call: NA
cdr3_nt: TGTGCCAGCAGTTCCCCCCGCGGCGGGGAGCTCTCAAGAGAGACCCAGTACTTC
cdr3_aa: CASSSPRGGELSRETQYF